This T cell receptor beta chain was identified in a study of cytomegalovirus exposure and HLA in healthy donors. Notes on the study in general: Among the CMV-associated chains, a few were confirmed in vitro as specific for CMV antigens. Reportedly, fewer N-insertions than the approximately 610-donor mean appeared in an Asian-associated ancestry cluster in a later analysis.

A remark on this clone: Its antigen is unidentified.

In the PCR, 60 Vbeta and 13 Jbeta primers were used. Authors' processing steps: A later analysis tallied about 80 million unique TCR beta chains, some 12 million of them shared. Repertoires were generated with immunoSEQ multiplex PCR, while TCRdb's copy carries only in-frame clones and drops some. Clone size and the V and J calls come from that table; the DNA yielded D and trimming. The data hold 160,000 or so clones, with about 71% observed a single time. The CDR3 runs to 15 residues. The V and J ends lost 10 bases and 1 base respectively, with 17 bases between them. CDR1 is MNHNY and CDR2 is SVGAGI in the germline V gene (reference sequence). Healthy bone marrow donors made up the cohort.

The clonotype comes from a woman aged 25 to 39 in good health and CMV-seronegative. Sequencing was performed on PBMCs. The chain joins TRBV6-6 to TRBJ2-1, with TRBD2 as a possible D gene (7 bases). As DNA, the CDR3 is TGTGCCACCCCCTACCGGGGGGCATCCTACAATGAGCAGTTCTTC. Protein sequence: CATPYRGASYNEQFF.